The 13 T cell receptor beta chains in this list originate from one sample, sequenced in a study of cytomegalovirus exposure and HLA in healthy donors. The study ran its PCR with 60 Vbeta and 13 Jbeta primers. Data came from immunoSEQ multiplex PCR; TCRdb stores just in-frame clones and leaves some out. The sample has 110,000 to 150,000 clones, about 75% seen once; the top ten hold 4% to 5.5%. Sample: PBMCs. These TCRs come from a man aged 55 to 69 in good health and CMV-seronegative.

V and J are TRBV11-1 and TRBJ1-3, with D perhaps matching TRBD1 (5 bases). The CDR3 length is 16 residues. V was pared by 2 bases and J by 2 bases, with 13 bases between. Germline V CDR1 and CDR2: SGHAT, FQDESV (reference sequence). The chain's CDR3 is CASSLYRGSAGNTIYF. The CDR3 nucleotides read TGTGCCAGCAGCTTATACCGGGGGTCGGCTGGAAACACCATATATTTT.

The table lists this clone with a count of one. The gene calls are TRBV7-2 and TRBJ2-2, with 12 nucleotides matching TRBD2. The CDR3 is made up of 16 amino acids. The J segment lost 1 base and the V segment lost 5 bases, leaving 2 bases of the junction unmatched. The V gene's germline CDR1 is SGHTA and CDR2 FQGNSA. The CDR3 protein is CASSRTSGKNTGELFF. CDR3 nucleotide sequence: TGTGCCAGCAGCCGGACTAGCGGGAAGAACACCGGGGAGCTGTTTTTT.

This chain uses TRBV29-1 with TRBJ2-7, with 7 nucleotides matching TRBD1. Trimming at V came to 4 bases and at J to 4 bases, leaving 13 bases not matched to a gene. This CDR3 spans 15 amino acids. Germline CDR1 SQVTM, CDR2 ANQGSEA. This chain's CDR3 is CSVGRVSGGKYEQYF. CDR3 DNA sequence: TGCAGCGTTGGTAGGGTGTCAGGGGGAAAATACGAGCAGTACTTC.

V and J are TRBV7-6 and TRBJ2-1; no clear D gene. CDR1 and CDR2 from the germline V gene are SGHVS and FNYEAQ. The germline V and J ends were trimmed by 2 bases and 7 bases, with 6 bases remaining between them. This CDR3 has 12 amino acids. Here the CDR3 DNA reads TGTGCCAGCAGCTTACAGGCGAATGAGCAGTTCTTC. This codes for CASSLQANEQFF. The variable domain in full, with the rest retrieved from reference TRBV7-6 and TRBJ2-1, is GAGVSQSPRYKVTKRGQDVALRCDPISGHVSLYWYRQALGQGPEFLTYFNYEAQQDKSGLPNDRFSAERPEGSISTLTIQRTEQRDSAMYRCASSLQANEQFFGPGTRLTVL.

The chain couples TRBV7-8 to TRBJ2-7, with TRBD1 identical over 8 bases. V lost 5 bases, J lost 2 bases, and 8 bases stayed unmatched. Per germline, CDR1 SGHVS and CDR2 FQNEAQ. This CDR3 contains 15 residues. CDR3 in amino acids: CASSPEGQGAYEQYF. The CDR3 nucleotides read TGTGCCAGCAGCCCAGAAGGACAGGGAGCCTACGAGCAGTACTTC.

J is TRBJ2-1 and V is TRBV7-9; D not resolved. Per germline, CDR1 SEHNR and CDR2 FQNEAQ (reference sequence). The CDR3 has 13 amino acids. V shed 1 base and J shed 7 bases, with 8 bases lying between them. The CDR3 DNA sequence: TGTGCCAGCAGCTTAGGTACGAGGAATGAGCAGTTCTTC. Its translation is CASSLGTRNEQFF.

DNA of the CDR3: TGTGCCAGCAGCTTAGGGGGCACTGACGAGCAGTACTTC. Its translation: CASSLGGTDEQYF. The J gene is TRBJ2-7, the V gene TRBV13; D uncertain. The germline V gene has CDR1 PRHDT and CDR2 FYEKMQ (reference sequence). Deletions cut 0 bases from V and 5 bases from J, with 8 bases between. CDR3 length: 13 residues.

A single count supports this clone. The rearrangement uses TRBV5-4 and TRBJ2-7; 8 nucleotides line up with TRBD2. The CDR3 contains 14 residues. Germline loops: CDR1 SGHNT, CDR2 YYREEE (reference sequence). The V segment lost 4 bases and the J segment 5 bases; nucleotides outside the gene matches: 8. The DNA of the CDR3 is TGTGCCAGCAGCCGAGGACTAGCCCCAAACGAGCAGTACTTC. Protein sequence: CASSRGLAPNEQYF.

This clone was observed a single time. This rearrangement joins TRBV7-2 to TRBJ2-3; TRBD2 might be the D (7 bases). This CDR3 spans 15 amino acids. CDR1 and CDR2 from the germline V gene are SGHTA and FQGNSA. The V gene lost 1 base and the J gene lost 2 bases, with 10 bases spanning the gap. Here the CDR3 reads CASSLGAGATDTQYF. In DNA, the CDR3 is TGTGCCAGCAGCTTAGGTGCGGGGGCCACAGATACGCAGTATTTT.

This sequence joins TRBV6-5 and TRBJ1-6; D uncertain. Trimming shortened V by 2 bases and J by 7 bases, and 3 bases separated the two germline ends. Germline V gene data show CDR1 as MNHEY and CDR2 as SVGAGI. There are 12 residues in the CDR3. The CDR3 is CASSYQNSPLHF. In DNA, the CDR3 is TGTGCCAGCAGTTACCAGAATTCACCCCTCCACTTT.

About this clone itself: A junction boundary mismatches the germline segment, possibly from a read error. The chain employs TRBV7-7 and TRBJ2-3; 7 bases align to TRBD1. Looked up from germline, CDR1 is SSHAT and CDR2 is FNYEAQ (reference sequence). The CDR3 has 15 residues. As DNA, the CDR3 is TGTGCTAGCAGCTTAAAACAGGGGAGTGGGGATACGCAGTATTTT. It yields the protein CASSLKQGSGDTQYF.

This chain joins TRBV6-1 and TRBJ2-5; 8 bases map to TRBD1. From germline, CDR1 is MNHNS and CDR2 SASEGT. V was clipped by 6 bases and J by 2 bases; unmatched bases: 2. CDR3 size: 13 residues. CDR3 in amino acids: CASSGTGQETQYF. The CDR3 DNA is TGTGCCAGCAGCGGGACAGGTCAAGAGACCCAGTACTTC.

This clone has more than one count but fewer than ten. This chain joins TRBV6-1 and TRBJ1-5; D possibly corresponds to TRBD1 (6 bases). The CDR3 contains 16 residues. Germline V gene data show CDR1 as MNHNS and CDR2 as SASEGT. The germline V and J ends were trimmed by 0 bases and 2 bases, with 11 bases remaining between them. The CDR3 here is CASSEALQGGNQPQHF. The CDR3 nucleotides read TGTGCCAGCAGTGAAGCCCTACAGGGCGGCAATCAGCCCCAGCATTTT.